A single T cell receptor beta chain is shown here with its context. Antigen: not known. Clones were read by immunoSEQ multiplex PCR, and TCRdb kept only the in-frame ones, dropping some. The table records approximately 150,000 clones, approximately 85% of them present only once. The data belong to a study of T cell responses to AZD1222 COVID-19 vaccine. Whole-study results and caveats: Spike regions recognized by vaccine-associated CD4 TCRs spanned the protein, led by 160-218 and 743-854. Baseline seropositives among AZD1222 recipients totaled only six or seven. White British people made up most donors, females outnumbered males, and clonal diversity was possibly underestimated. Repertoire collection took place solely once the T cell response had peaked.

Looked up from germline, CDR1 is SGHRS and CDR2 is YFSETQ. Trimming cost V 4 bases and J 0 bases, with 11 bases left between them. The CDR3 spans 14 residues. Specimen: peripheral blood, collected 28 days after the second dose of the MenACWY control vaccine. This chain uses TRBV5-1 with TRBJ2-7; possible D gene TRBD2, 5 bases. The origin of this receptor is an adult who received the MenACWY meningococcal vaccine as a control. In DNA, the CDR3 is TGCGCCAGCAGCAGAACTGGGAGCTCCTACGAGCAGTACTTC. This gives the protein CASSRTGSSYEQYF.